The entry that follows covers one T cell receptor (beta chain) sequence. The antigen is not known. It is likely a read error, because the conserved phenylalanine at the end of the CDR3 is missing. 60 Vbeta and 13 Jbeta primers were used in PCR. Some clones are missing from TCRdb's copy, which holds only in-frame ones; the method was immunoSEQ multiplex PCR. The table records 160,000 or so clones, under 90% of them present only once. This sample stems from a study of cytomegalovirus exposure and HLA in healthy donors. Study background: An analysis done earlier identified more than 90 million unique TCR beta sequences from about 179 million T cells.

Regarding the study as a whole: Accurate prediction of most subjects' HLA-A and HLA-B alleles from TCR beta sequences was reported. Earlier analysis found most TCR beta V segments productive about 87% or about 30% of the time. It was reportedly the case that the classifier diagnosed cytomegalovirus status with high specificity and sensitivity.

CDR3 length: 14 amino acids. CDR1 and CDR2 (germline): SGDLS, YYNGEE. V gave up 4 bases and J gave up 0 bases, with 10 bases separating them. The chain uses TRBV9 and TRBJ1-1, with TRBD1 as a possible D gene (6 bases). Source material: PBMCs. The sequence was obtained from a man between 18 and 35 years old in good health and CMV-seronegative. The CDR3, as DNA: TGTGCCAGCAGCCCGGACAGCATGAACACTGAAGCTTTCCTT. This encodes CASSPDSMNTEAFL.